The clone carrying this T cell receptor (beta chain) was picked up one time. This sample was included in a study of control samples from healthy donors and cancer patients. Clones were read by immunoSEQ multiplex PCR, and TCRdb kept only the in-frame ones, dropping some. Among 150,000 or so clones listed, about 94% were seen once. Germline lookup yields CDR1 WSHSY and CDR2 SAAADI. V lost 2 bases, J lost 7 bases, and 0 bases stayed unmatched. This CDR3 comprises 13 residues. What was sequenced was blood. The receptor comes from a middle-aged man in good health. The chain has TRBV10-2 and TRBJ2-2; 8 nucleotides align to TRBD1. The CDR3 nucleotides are TGCGCCAGCAGTGAGGGGACAGGCGGGGAGCTGTTTTTT. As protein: CASSEGTGGELFF.